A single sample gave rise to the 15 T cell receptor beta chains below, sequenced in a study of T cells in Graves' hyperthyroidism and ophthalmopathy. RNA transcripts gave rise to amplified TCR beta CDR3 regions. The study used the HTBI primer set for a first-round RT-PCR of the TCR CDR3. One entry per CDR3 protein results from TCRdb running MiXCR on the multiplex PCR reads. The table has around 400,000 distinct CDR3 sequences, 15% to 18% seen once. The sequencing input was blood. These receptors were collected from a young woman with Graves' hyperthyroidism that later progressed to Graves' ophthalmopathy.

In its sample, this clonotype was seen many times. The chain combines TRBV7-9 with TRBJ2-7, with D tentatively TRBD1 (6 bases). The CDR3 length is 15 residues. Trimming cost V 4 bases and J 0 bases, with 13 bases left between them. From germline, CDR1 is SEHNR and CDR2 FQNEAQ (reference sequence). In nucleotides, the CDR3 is TGTGCCAGCAGCTCCTCTGGGACATTCTCCTACGAGCAGTACTTC. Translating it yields CASSSSGTFSYEQYF.

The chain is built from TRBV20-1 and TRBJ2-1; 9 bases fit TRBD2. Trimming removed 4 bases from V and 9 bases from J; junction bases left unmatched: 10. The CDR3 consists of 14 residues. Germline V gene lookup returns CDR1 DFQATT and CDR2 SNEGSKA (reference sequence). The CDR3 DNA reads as TGCAGTGCTAAAGCGGGAGGTGCAAGCGTTGAGCAGTTCTTC. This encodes CSAKAGGASVEQFF.

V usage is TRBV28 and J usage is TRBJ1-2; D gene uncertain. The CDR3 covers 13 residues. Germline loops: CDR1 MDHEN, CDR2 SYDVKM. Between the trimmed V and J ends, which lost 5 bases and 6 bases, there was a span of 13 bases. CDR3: CASSPGLPNGYTF. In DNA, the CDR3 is TGTGCCAGCAGTCCAGGCCTCCCCAATGGCTACACCTTC.

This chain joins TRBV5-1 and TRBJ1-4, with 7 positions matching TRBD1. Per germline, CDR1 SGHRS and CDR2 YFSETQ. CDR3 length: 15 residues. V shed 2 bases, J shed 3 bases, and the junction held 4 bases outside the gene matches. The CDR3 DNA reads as TGCGCCAGCAGCTTCACAACAGGGGCTAATGAAAAACTGTTTTTT. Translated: CASSFTTGANEKLFF.

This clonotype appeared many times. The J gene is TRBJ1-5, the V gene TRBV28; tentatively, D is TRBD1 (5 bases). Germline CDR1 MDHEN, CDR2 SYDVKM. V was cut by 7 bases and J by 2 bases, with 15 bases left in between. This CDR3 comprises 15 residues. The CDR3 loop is CASIGAGSGNQPQHF. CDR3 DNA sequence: TGTGCCAGCATCGGGGCAGGGTCAGGCAATCAGCCCCAGCATTTT.

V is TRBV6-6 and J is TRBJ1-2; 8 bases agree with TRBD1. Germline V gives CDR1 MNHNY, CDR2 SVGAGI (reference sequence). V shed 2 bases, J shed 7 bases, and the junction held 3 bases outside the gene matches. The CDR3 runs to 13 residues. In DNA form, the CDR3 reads TGTGCCAGCAGTTACGGACAGGGATTTGGCTACACCTTC. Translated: CASSYGQGFGYTF.

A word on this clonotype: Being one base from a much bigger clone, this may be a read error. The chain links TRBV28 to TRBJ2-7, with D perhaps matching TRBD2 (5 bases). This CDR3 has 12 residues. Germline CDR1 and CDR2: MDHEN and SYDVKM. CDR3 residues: CTVAGRSYEQYF. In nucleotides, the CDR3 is TGTACCGTGGCGGGCCGGTCCTACGAGCAGTACTTC.

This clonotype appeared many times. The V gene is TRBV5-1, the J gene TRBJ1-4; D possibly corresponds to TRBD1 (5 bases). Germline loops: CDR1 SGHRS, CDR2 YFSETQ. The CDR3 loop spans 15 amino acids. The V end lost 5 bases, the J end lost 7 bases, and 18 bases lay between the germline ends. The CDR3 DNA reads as TGCGCCAGCAGATTTGGGGACCTAGCGGGTGAAAAACTGTTTTTT. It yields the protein CASRFGDLAGEKLFF.

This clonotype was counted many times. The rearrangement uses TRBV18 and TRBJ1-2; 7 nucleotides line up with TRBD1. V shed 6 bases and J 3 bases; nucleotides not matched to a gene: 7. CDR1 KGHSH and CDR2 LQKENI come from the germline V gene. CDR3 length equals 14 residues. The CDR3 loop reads CASSLGQVDYGYTF. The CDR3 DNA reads TGTGCCAGCTCCCTAGGACAGGTCGACTATGGCTACACCTTC.

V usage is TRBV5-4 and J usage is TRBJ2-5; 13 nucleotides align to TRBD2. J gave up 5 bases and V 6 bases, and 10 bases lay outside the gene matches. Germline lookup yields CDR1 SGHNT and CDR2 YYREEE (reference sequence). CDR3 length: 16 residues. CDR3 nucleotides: TGTGCCAGCACCCCTTGGACTAGCGGGAGTACGGAGACCCAGTACTTC. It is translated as CASTPWTSGSTETQYF.

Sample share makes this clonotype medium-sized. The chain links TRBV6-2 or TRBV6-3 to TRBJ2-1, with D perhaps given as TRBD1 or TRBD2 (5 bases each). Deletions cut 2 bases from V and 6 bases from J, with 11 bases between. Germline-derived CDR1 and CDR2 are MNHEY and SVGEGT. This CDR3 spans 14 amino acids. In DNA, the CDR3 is TGTGCCAGCAGTTACGTGGGGGACCCCAATGAGCAGTTCTTC. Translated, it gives CASSYVGDPNEQFF.

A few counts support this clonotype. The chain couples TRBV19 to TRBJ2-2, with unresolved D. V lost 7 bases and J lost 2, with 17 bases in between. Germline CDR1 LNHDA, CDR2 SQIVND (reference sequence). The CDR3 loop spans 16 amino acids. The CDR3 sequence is CASNLDKPLNTGELFF. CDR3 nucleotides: TGTGCCAGTAATCTCGACAAACCCCTTAACACCGGGGAGCTGTTTTTT.

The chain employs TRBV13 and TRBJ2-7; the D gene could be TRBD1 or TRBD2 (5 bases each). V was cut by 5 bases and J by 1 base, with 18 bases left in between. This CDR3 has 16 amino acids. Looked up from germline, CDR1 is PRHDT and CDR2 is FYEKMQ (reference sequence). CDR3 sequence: CASSRLGAGLSYEQYF. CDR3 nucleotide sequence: TGTGCCAGCAGCCGTCTCGGGGCGGGTCTATCCTACGAGCAGTACTTC. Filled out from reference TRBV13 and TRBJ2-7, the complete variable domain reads AAGVIQSPRHLIKEKRETATLKCYPIPRHDTVYWYQQGPGQDPQFLISFYEKMQSDKGSIPDRFSAQQFSDYHSELNMSSLELGDSALYFCASSRLGAGLSYEQYFGPGTRLTVT.

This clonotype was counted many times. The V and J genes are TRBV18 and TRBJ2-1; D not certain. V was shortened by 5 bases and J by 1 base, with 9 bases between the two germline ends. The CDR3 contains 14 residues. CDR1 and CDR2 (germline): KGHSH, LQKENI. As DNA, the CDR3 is TGTGCCAGCTCATCCCTAGGGTCCTACAATGAGCAGTTCTTC. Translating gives CASSSLGSYNEQFF. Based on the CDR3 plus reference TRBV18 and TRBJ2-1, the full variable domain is NAGVMQNPRHLVRRRGQEARLRCSPMKGHSHVYWYRQLPEEGLKFMVYLQKENIIDESGMPKERFSAEFPKEGPSILRIQQVVRGDSAAYFCASSSLGSYNEQFFGPGTRLTVL.

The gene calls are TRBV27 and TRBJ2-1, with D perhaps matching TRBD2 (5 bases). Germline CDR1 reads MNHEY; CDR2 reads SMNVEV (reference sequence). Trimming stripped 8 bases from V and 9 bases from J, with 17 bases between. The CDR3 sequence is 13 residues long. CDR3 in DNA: TGTGCCAGCTTTTTAACGGGATCGGGTGAGCAGTTCTTC. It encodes CASFLTGSGEQFF.